This T cell receptor beta chain derives from a study of blood T cell repertoires in COVID-19. Study details: The United States, Italy and Spain supplied acute and convalescent COVID-19 samples. The cDNA or gDNA used as material had been derived from T cells, B-cell-depleted T cells, or PBMCs.

The CDR3 covers 11 residues. The V end was cut by 3 bases, the J end by 8 bases, with 5 bases between. Germline V gives CDR1 SGHNT, CDR2 YYREEE (reference sequence). Original data processing: From reference gene primer amplification, estimates of nucleated cell counts were derived. Clones were read by immunoSEQ multiplex PCR, and TCRdb kept only the in-frame ones, dropping some. V, J and clone size were drawn from that table, and D and trimming were deduced from the DNA. The repertoire has 88,000 or so clones, about 86% of them found once; the top ten carry approximately 6.8%. The chain employs TRBV5-4 and TRBJ2-2; D is ambiguous. Sequenced: peripheral blood. This receptor was identified in a man aged 55 to 70 with acute or convalescent COVID-19. CDR3 sequence reads: CASSYQGELFF. CDR3 DNA sequence: TGTGCCAGCAGCTACCAGGGGGAGCTGTTTTTT.